The 32 T cell receptor beta chains in this list originate from one sample, sequenced in a study of T cells in Graves' hyperthyroidism and ophthalmopathy. The investigators amplified TCR beta CDR3 regions from RNA transcripts. TCR CDR3 underwent first-round RT-PCR with the HTBI primer set. One entry per CDR3 protein results from TCRdb running MiXCR on the multiplex PCR reads. This table has 600,000 to 650,000 distinct CDR3 sequences, less than 25% appearing once. Sample: blood. Source of these receptors: a man aged 30 to 45 with Graves' ophthalmopathy.

This clonotype occurred a few times. V usage is TRBV2 and J usage is TRBJ2-1; 8 positions match TRBD2. The CDR3 spans 14 residues. CDR1 is SNHLY, CDR2 FYNNEI, per germline. The V and J ends lost 8 bases and 2 bases, in that order; junction bases with no gene match: 5. This chain's CDR3 is CASLGGRTYNEQFF. The CDR3, as DNA: TGTGCCAGCTTAGGCGGGAGGACCTACAATGAGCAGTTCTTC.

As regards this clonotype: The junction departs from germline at one end; a sequencing error may be responsible. The chain employs TRBV7-2 and TRBJ2-7; 8 nucleotides line up with TRBD1. CDR3 length equals 15 residues. The germline gives CDR1 SGHTA, CDR2 FQGNSA. This chain's CDR3 is CASGLVYQGAGEQYF. The CDR3 nucleotides are TGTGCCAGCGGCTTAGTTTACCAGGGGGCGGGAGAGCAGTACTTC.

This clonotype was detected many times. The genes are TRBV30 and TRBJ2-7; 7 bases match TRBD1. V lost 1 base and J lost 2; bases outside the gene matches: 5. In germline, CDR1 is GTSNPN, CDR2 SVGIG (reference sequence). The CDR3 is 14 amino acids. CDR3 in amino acids: CAWSAVTGPYEQYF. The CDR3 DNA reads TGTGCCTGGAGTGCGGTGACAGGGCCCTACGAGCAGTACTTC.

V and J are TRBV6-1 and TRBJ2-1, with D uncertain. CDR1 and CDR2 from the germline V gene are MNHNS and SASEGT. The CDR3 runs to 18 residues. The V gene lost 3 bases and the J gene lost 2 bases, with 20 bases spanning the gap. In DNA, the CDR3 is TGTGCCAGCAGTGACAAGGTTCAGTACACCCCGACCTACAATGAGCAGTTCTTC. This sequence encodes CASSDKVQYTPTYNEQFF.

This rearrangement joins TRBV11-2 to TRBJ2-7; no clear D. Trimming cost V 1 base and J 4 bases, with 20 bases left between them. From germline, CDR1 is SGHAT and CDR2 FQNNGV. CDR3 length: 17 residues. CDR3 DNA: TGTGCCAGCAGCTTAGGGCGGACGTCAATCGCTGCTTACGAGCAGTACTTC. Protein sequence: CASSLGRTSIAAYEQYF.

In its sample, this clonotype was seen a few times. The rearrangement links TRBV12-3 or TRBV12-4 to TRBJ2-4; 14 bases agree with TRBD2. The CDR3 loop spans 15 amino acids. V shed 7 bases and J 4 bases; nucleotides not matched to a gene: 3. CDR3 protein: CASTGLAGGKNIQYF. The CDR3 nucleotides are TGTGCCAGCACCGGACTAGCGGGAGGTAAAAACATTCAGTACTTC.

The V call is TRBV11-2, the J call TRBJ1-3; D is ambiguous. The CDR3 contains 13 residues. V gave up 0 bases and J gave up 2 bases, with 2 bases separating them. The V gene's germline CDR1 is SGHAT and CDR2 FQNNGV. The CDR3 loop reads CASSLETGNTIYF. CDR3 in DNA: TGTGCCAGCAGCTTAGAAACTGGAAACACCATATATTTT.

This chain links TRBV9 with TRBJ1-3; D is unresolved. Per the germline V gene, CDR1 is SGDLS and CDR2 is YYNGEE. The CDR3 covers 12 residues. V lost 7 bases and J 5 bases, leaving 10 bases between the germline ends. Here the CDR3 DNA reads TGTGCCAGCGGCGCGACCAGAAACACCATATATTTT. Its translation is CASGATRNTIYF.

V gene TRBV6-1 combines with J gene TRBJ2-3; possibly TRBD1 for D (6 bases). V lost 5 bases, J lost 4 bases, and 16 bases lay in between. This CDR3 has 15 amino acids. The germline gives CDR1 MNHNS, CDR2 SASEGT. The CDR3 spells CASSSDRRPADTQYF. The CDR3 DNA reads TGTGCCAGCAGTTCTGACAGGCGGCCAGCAGATACGCAGTATTTT.

This clonotype was seen a few times. J is TRBJ2-5 and V is TRBV10-2; 11 nucleotides agree with TRBD2. In germline, CDR1 is WSHSY, CDR2 SAAADI. CDR3 length: 15 residues. The junction had 6 bases not matched to a gene; V was cut back by 4 bases and J by 5 bases. In nucleotides, the CDR3 is TGCGCCAGCAGTGCCCTAGCGGGAGGTACTGAGACCCAGTACTTC. Its protein product is CASSALAGGTETQYF.

This clonotype has at least ten counts. The V and J genes are TRBV2 and TRBJ2-5, with TRBD2 matching 12 bases. In germline, CDR1 is SNHLY, CDR2 FYNNEI. CDR3 length equals 15 residues. J gave up 0 bases and V 6 bases, and 2 bases lay outside the gene matches. CDR3 coding DNA: TGTGCCAGCAGGGGGACTAGCGGGCACCAAGAGACCCAGTACTTC. It encodes CASRGTSGHQETQYF.

The table lists this clonotype with a few counts. The V call is TRBV28, the J call TRBJ2-7, with D possibly being TRBD1 (6 bases). Germline values: CDR1 MDHEN, CDR2 SYDVKM. The CDR3 extends over 13 amino acids. Trimming left V 8 bases short and J 0 bases short, with 11 bases between. The CDR3 sequence is CASSYRASYEQYF. CDR3 sequence (DNA): TGTGCCAGCTCTTACAGGGCCTCCTACGAGCAGTACTTC.

This clonotype was seen a handful of times. The chain couples TRBV30 to TRBJ2-2, with a possible D match to TRBD2 (5 bases). Germline loops: CDR1 GTSNPN, CDR2 SVGIG (reference sequence). Trimming removed 0 bases from V and 3 bases from J, with 8 bases in between. This CDR3 region has 14 residues. CDR3 DNA: TGTGCCTGGAGTGTGGTCGGGGACACCGGGGAGCTGTTTTTT. Encoded protein: CAWSVVGDTGELFF.

The V and J genes are TRBV9 and TRBJ2-7, with 11 bases matching TRBD2. The V gene's germline CDR1 is SGDLS and CDR2 YYNGEE. The CDR3 spans 17 residues. V trimming: 0 bases; J trimming: 4 bases; junction bases outside the gene matches: 9. CDR3 coding DNA: TGTGCCAGCAGCGTAGGGTTAACTAGCGGGAGTTTTTACGAGCAGTACTTC. Translation gives CASSVGLTSGSFYEQYF.

There are a few counts of this clonotype. The chain employs TRBV12-3 or TRBV12-4 and TRBJ2-3; D is unclear. Trimming took off 2 bases at V and 6 bases at J, with 9 bases between the two ends. The CDR3 runs 13 residues. The chain's CDR3 is CASSLYSADTQYF. The CDR3 coding sequence is TGTGCCAGCAGTTTATATTCCGCCGATACGCAGTATTTT.

This sequence joins TRBV7-9 and TRBJ2-5; D uncertain. CDR1 SEHNR and CDR2 FQNEAQ come from the germline V gene (reference sequence). This CDR3 has 15 residues. The germline V and J ends were trimmed by 0 bases and 5 bases, with 13 bases remaining between them. This CDR3 is CASSLALTIGETQYF. CDR3 sequence (DNA): TGTGCCAGCAGCTTAGCGCTCACAATCGGGGAGACCCAGTACTTC.

This clonotype has more than one count but fewer than ten. This chain connects TRBV6-1 to TRBJ2-5; the D call may be TRBD1 or TRBD2 (6 bases each). The CDR3 consists of 13 residues. V lost 7 bases and J 5 bases, leaving 14 bases between the germline ends. The germline V gene encodes CDR1 MNHNS and CDR2 SASEGT. In nucleotides, the CDR3 is TGTGCCAGCAAGGGGGGCGCGGAGGAGACCCAGTACTTC. Translation: CASKGGAEETQYF.

V gene TRBV12-3 or TRBV12-4 combines with J gene TRBJ1-6; TRBD1 agrees at 8 bases. This CDR3 is 16 amino acids long. The trim removed 6 bases at V and 12 bases at J, leaving 16 bases unmatched. The CDR3 bases are TGTGCCAGCAGCCAAGCCGGGACAGGAAGACTTAAACCCCTCCACTTT. Residues: CASSQAGTGRLKPLHF.

This clonotype was seen at least ten times. The J gene is TRBJ2-7, the V gene TRBV11-2, with TRBD2 matching over 10 bases. V gave up 0 bases and J gave up 2 bases; unmatched junction bases: 4. From germline, CDR1 is SGHAT and CDR2 FQNNGV. The CDR3 runs 16 residues. The CDR3 spells CASSLEWTSGTYEQYF. CDR3 bases: TGTGCCAGCAGCTTAGAATGGACTAGCGGAACCTACGAGCAGTACTTC. Using reference TRBV11-2 and TRBJ2-7 for the parts outside the CDR3, the full variable domain is EAGVAQSPRYKIIEKRQSVAFWCNPISGHATLYWYQQILGQGPKLLIQFQNNGVVDDSQLPKDRFSAERLKGVDSTLKIQPAKLEDSAVYLCASSLEWTSGTYEQYFGPGTRLTVT.

This clonotype has a count of ten or more. The chain uses TRBV20-1 and TRBJ2-7; D might be TRBD2 (6 bases). CDR1 and CDR2 (germline): DFQATT, SNEGSKA (reference sequence). CDR3 length equals 15 residues. Trimming stripped 1 base from V and 0 bases from J, with 13 bases between. The CDR3 sequence is CSARVAAALSYEQYF. DNA for the CDR3: TGCAGTGCTAGAGTAGCGGCAGCGCTCTCCTACGAGCAGTACTTC.

In its sample, this clonotype was seen a few times. This rearrangement joins TRBV4-1 to TRBJ2-7; D remains unclear. Germline V gene lookup returns CDR1 MGHRA and CDR2 YSYEKL. The CDR3 is 15 residues long. V lost 4 bases and J 1 base, leaving 14 bases between the germline ends. In nucleotides, the CDR3 is TGCGCCAGCAGCCGCGAGGCCACTCCTTCCTACGAGCAGTACTTC. Protein sequence: CASSREATPSYEQYF.

V usage is TRBV28 and J usage is TRBJ1-2; 7 positions match TRBD1. The CDR3 extends over 14 amino acids. The J segment lost 3 bases and the V segment lost 6 bases, leaving 7 bases of the junction unmatched. The germline V gene has CDR1 MDHEN and CDR2 SYDVKM. The CDR3 nucleotides are TGTGCCAGCAGGGGCCAGGGGGGCTACTATGGCTACACCTTC. This translates into CASRGQGGYYGYTF.

The chain couples TRBV6-1 to TRBJ1-5; 10 nucleotides align to TRBD1. CDR3 length equals 16 residues. V lost 5 bases, J lost 4 bases, and 8 bases stayed unmatched. CDR1 is MNHNS, CDR2 SASEGT, per germline. CDR3 loop: CASSPPGQGMNQPQHF. In DNA, the CDR3 is TGTGCCAGCAGTCCACCGGGACAGGGGATGAATCAGCCCCAGCATTTT.

Many counts were recorded for this clonotype. V gene TRBV12-3 or TRBV12-4 combines with J gene TRBJ1-4; D gene unclear. The CDR3 is 15 amino acids. Between the trimmed V and J ends, which lost 6 bases and 3 bases, there was a span of 14 bases. The CDR3 sequence: CASRQQHGSNEKLFF. CDR3 bases: TGTGCCAGCAGGCAACAACACGGATCTAATGAAAAACTGTTTTTT.

J is TRBJ2-3 and V is TRBV19; TRBD2 matches at 7 bases. V shed 3 bases and J 3 bases; nucleotides not matched to a gene: 6. The CDR3 extends over 15 amino acids. CDR1 is LNHDA and CDR2 is SQIVND in the germline V gene (reference sequence). CDR3 bases: TGTGCCAGTAGTATGGGGCTAGCGGTGACAGATACGCAGTATTTT. It codes for CASSMGLAVTDTQYF.

This sequence joins TRBV6-2 or TRBV6-3 and TRBJ2-7, with 9 positions matching TRBD2. Trimming removed 6 bases from V and 2 bases from J; junction bases left unmatched: 11. Germline V gene sequence: CDR1 MNHEY, CDR2 SVGEGT. The CDR3 totals 16 residues. This chain's CDR3 is CASSYTRASGTYEQYF. CDR3 bases: TGTGCCAGCAGCTATACCCGGGCTAGCGGGACCTACGAGCAGTACTTC.

The rearrangement links TRBV11-2 to TRBJ2-5; TRBD2 aligns across 12 bases. Germline CDR1 is SGHAT and CDR2 is FQNNGV. V was clipped by 1 base and J by 4 bases; unmatched bases: 4. This CDR3 spans 16 amino acids. The CDR3 region is CASSLAPGLAGETQYF. CDR3 DNA: TGTGCCAGCAGCTTAGCTCCGGGACTAGCGGGAGAGACCCAGTACTTC. Based on the CDR3 plus reference TRBV11-2 and TRBJ2-5, the full variable domain is EAGVAQSPRYKIIEKRQSVAFWCNPISGHATLYWYQQILGQGPKLLIQFQNNGVVDDSQLPKDRFSAERLKGVDSTLKIQPAKLEDSAVYLCASSLAPGLAGETQYFGPGTRLLVL.

Comment on this clonotype: This likely comes from a read error, as the CDR3 has no conserved phenylalanine or tryptophan at its end. The V call is TRBV29-1, the J call TRBJ2-1; D gene unclear. The CDR3 contains 13 residues. Germline V gives CDR1 SQVTM, CDR2 ANQGSEA. Trimming cost V 3 bases and J 4 bases, with 10 bases left between them. In nucleotides, the CDR3 is TGCAGCGTTGATGGAGAGACGTACAATGAGCAGTTCTCC. Translated, it gives CSVDGETYNEQFS.

This chain uses TRBV6-5 with TRBJ2-7; D is unresolved. The CDR3 contains 13 residues. Germline lookup yields CDR1 MNHEY and CDR2 SVGAGI. V shed 0 bases and J shed 8 bases, with 11 bases lying between them. The DNA for the CDR3 is TGTGCCAGCAGTTACTCGATTAGTTATAAGCAGTACTTC. This gives the protein CASSYSISYKQYF.

This clonotype showed up many times. V gene TRBV3-1 combines with J gene TRBJ1-5, with TRBD1 as a possible D gene (5 bases). The CDR3 spans 15 residues. Germline V CDR1 and CDR2: LGHDT, YNNKEL (reference sequence). Trimming took 1 base from V and 4 from J, leaving 11 bases between them. CDR3: CASSQGGQRNQPQHF. CDR3 DNA: TGTGCCAGCAGCCAAGGAGGACAAAGAAATCAGCCCCAGCATTTT.

The chain employs TRBV4-3 and TRBJ2-7, with unresolved D. Germline V CDR1 and CDR2: LGHNA, YSLEER. The V end lost 0 bases, the J end lost 5 bases, and 17 bases lay between the germline ends. The CDR3 sequence is 16 residues long. The CDR3 sequence: CASSQDLLILGDEQYF. For the CDR3, the DNA is TGCGCCAGCAGCCAAGACCTACTTATCCTTGGGGACGAGCAGTACTTC.

The chain links TRBV19 to TRBJ1-1, with D possibly matching TRBD1 (5 bases). Germline values: CDR1 LNHDA, CDR2 SQIVND (reference sequence). The CDR3 sequence is 13 residues long. V lost 5 bases, J lost 0 bases, and 7 bases lay in between. CDR3 bases: TGTGCCAGTAGTGCAGGGATGAACACTGAAGCTTTCTTT. It encodes CASSAGMNTEAFF.